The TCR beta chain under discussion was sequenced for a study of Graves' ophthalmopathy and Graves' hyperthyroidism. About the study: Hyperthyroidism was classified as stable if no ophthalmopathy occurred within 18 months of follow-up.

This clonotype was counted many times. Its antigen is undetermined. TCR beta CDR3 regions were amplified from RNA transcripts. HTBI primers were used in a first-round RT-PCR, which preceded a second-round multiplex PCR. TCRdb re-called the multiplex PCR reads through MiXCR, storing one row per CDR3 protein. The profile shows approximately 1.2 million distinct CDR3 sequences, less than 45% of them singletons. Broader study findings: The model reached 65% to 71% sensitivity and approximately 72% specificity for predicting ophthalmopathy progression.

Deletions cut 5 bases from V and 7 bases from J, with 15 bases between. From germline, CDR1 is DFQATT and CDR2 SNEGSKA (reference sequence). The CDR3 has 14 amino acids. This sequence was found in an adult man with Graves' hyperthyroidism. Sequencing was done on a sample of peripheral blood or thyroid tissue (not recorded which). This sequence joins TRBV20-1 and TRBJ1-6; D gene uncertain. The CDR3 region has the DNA TGCAGTGCTGTGTTTAGCCCCGTGAATTCACCCCTCCACTTT. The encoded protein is CSAVFSPVNSPLHF.